Included here is one TCR beta chain sequence, with context. The antigen is undetermined. The data are from a study of T cell responses to AZD1222 COVID-19 vaccine. General study points: Targeting of unmutated variant regions was reportedly seen in nearly half of spike-specific TCRs. Seropositivity was recorded at baseline in only six AZD1222 recipients.

The table came from immunoSEQ multiplex PCR; TCRdb's copy has only in-frame clones and leaves some out. The sample lists 75,000 to 90,000 clones, about nine tenths seen once, with under 2.5% in the top ten. The germline gives CDR1 SGHTA, CDR2 FQGTGA. This CDR3 comprises 17 residues. Trimming removed 2 bases from V and 1 base from J, with 14 bases in between. The receptor was derived from an adult in good health. The chain joins TRBV7-3 to TRBJ2-2, with TRBD2 as a possible D gene (5 bases). The sample consisted of peripheral blood, taken on day 0 of AZD1222 vaccination. CDR3: CASSLGGPLRNTGELFF. For the CDR3, the DNA is TGTGCCAGCAGCTTAGGCGGGCCGCTCCGGAACACCGGGGAGCTGTTTTTT.